Listed here are 24 T cell receptor beta chains from one sample, sequenced in a study of control samples from healthy donors and cancer patients. Profiling relied on immunoSEQ multiplex PCR, and the TCRdb table lists in-frame clones only, not all of them. The repertoire holds around 190,000 clones, with roughly 89% as singletons. The specimen sequenced was blood. All receptors derive from a woman between 45 and 65 years old in good health.

The rearrangement joins TRBV9 to TRBJ1-3; 7 nucleotides agree with TRBD1. The CDR3 spans 14 residues. Trimming took 4 bases from V and 4 from J; bases not matched to a gene: 5. The germline gives CDR1 SGDLS, CDR2 YYNGEE. The CDR3 bases are TGTGCCAGCAGCACGGGACAGCCAGGAAACACCATATATTTT. Encoded protein: CASSTGQPGNTIYF.

The CDR3 loop reads CATSVSGRYNEQFF. The CDR3 nucleotides are TGTGCCACCAGTGTATCCGGCCGATACAATGAGCAGTTCTTC. The V call is TRBV24-1, the J call TRBJ2-1; D is uncertain. Trimming cost V 5 bases and J 4 bases, with 11 bases left between them. Germline assignment: CDR1 KGHDR and CDR2 SFDVKD. The CDR3 has 14 amino acids.

The chain carries TRBV4-3 and TRBJ2-7; D ambiguous. The CDR3 contains 14 residues. From germline, CDR1 is LGHNA and CDR2 YSLEER. V was pared by 4 bases and J by 2 bases, with 12 bases between. The DNA for the CDR3 is TGCGCCAGCAGCCCCCGCGTCTTTACCTACGAGCAGTACTTC. Translation: CASSPRVFTYEQYF.

The chain has TRBV11-1 and TRBJ1-1; possibly TRBD1 for D (6 bases). Trimming shortened V by 2 bases and J by 2 bases, and 9 bases separated the two germline ends. The germline gives CDR1 SGHAT, CDR2 FQDESV (reference sequence). The CDR3 covers 14 residues. The CDR3, as DNA: TGTGCCAGCAGCTTAAACAGGGATAACACTGAAGCTTTCTTT. It encodes CASSLNRDNTEAFF. The complete variable domain, with remaining parts taken from reference TRBV11-1 and TRBJ1-1, reads EAEVAQSPRYKITEKSQAVAFWCDPISGHATLYWYRQILGQGPELLVQFQDESVVDDSQLPKDRFSAERLKGVDSTLKIQPAELGDSAMYLCASSLNRDNTEAFFGQGTRLTVV.

J is TRBJ1-5 and V is TRBV19, with no clear D. This CDR3 comprises 14 residues. V gave up 5 bases and J gave up 0 bases, with 8 bases separating them. The V gene's germline CDR1 is LNHDA and CDR2 SQIVND (reference sequence). CDR3 DNA sequence: TGTGCCAGTAGTCAGCAGGCTAGCAATCAGCCCCAGCATTTT. It codes for CASSQQASNQPQHF. The full variable domain, with the rest looked up from reference TRBV19 and TRBJ1-5, is DGGITQSPKYLFRKEGQNVTLSCEQNLNHDAMYWYRQDPGQGLRLIYYSQIVNDFQKGDIAEGYSVSREKKESFPLTVTSAQKNPTAFYLCASSQQASNQPQHFGDGTRLSIL.

This chain connects TRBV3-1 (or the pseudogene TRBV3-2) to TRBJ1-1; 8 bases agree with TRBD1. Unmatched junction bases numbered 6, after V lost 4 bases and J lost 8 bases. Germline V gene data show CDR1 as LGHDT and CDR2 as YNNKEL (reference sequence). The CDR3 runs 13 residues. The CDR3 sequence: CASSRDRGWEAFF. The DNA for the CDR3 is TGTGCCAGCAGCCGAGACAGGGGATGGGAAGCTTTCTTT.

The J gene is TRBJ2-2, the V gene TRBV18, with D perhaps matching TRBD1 (6 bases). The V gene's germline CDR1 is KGHSH and CDR2 LQKENI. Trimming took 0 bases from V and 0 from J, leaving 8 bases between them. The CDR3 spans 16 residues. CDR3 sequence reads: CASSPPQGTNTGELFF. For the CDR3, the DNA is TGTGCCAGCTCACCACCCCAGGGGACGAACACCGGGGAGCTGTTTTTT.

The V and J genes are TRBV7-8 and TRBJ2-2; possible D gene TRBD1, 5 bases. The CDR3 has 15 residues. Trimming took off 1 base at V and 7 bases at J, with 13 bases between the two ends. Germline CDR1 and CDR2: SGHVS and FQNEAQ. For the CDR3, the DNA is TGTGCCAGCAGCTTAGATGTGGCAGGGCACGGGGAGCTGTTTTTT. This translates into CASSLDVAGHGELFF. Drawing the rest from reference TRBV7-8 and TRBJ2-2, the complete variable domain is GAGVSQSPRYKVAKRGQDVALRCDPISGHVSLFWYQQALGQGPEFLTYFQNEAQLDKSGLPSDRFFAERPEGSVSTLKIQRTQQEDSAVYLCASSLDVAGHGELFFGEGSRLTVL.

The chain has TRBV2 and TRBJ1-3, with a weak D call TRBD1 (5 bases). The V and J ends lost 2 bases and 2 bases respectively, with 10 bases between them. The germline V gene encodes CDR1 SNHLY and CDR2 FYNNEI. The CDR3 is made up of 15 amino acids. CDR3 bases: TGTGCCAGCAGTGAACTCGGGGGAACTGGAAACACCATATATTTT. Protein: CASSELGGTGNTIYF.

The chain carries TRBV7-2 and TRBJ1-2; perhaps TRBD1 as D (5 bases). CDR1 SGHTA and CDR2 FQGNSA come from the germline V gene. Trimming stripped 2 bases from V and 8 bases from J, with 15 bases between. The CDR3 spans 14 residues. In DNA, the CDR3 is TGTGCCAGCAGCTTAACCGGGGGATTCGACGGCTACACCTTC. It specifies CASSLTGGFDGYTF. Using reference TRBV7-2 and TRBJ1-2 for the parts outside the CDR3, the full variable domain is GAGVSQSPSNKVTEKGKDVELRCDPISGHTALYWYRQSLGQGLEFLIYFQGNSAPDKSGLPSDRFSAERTGGSVSTLTIQRTQQEDSAVYLCASSLTGGFDGYTFGSGTRLTVV.

This sequence joins TRBV19 and TRBJ1-5; 8 nucleotides agree with TRBD1. CDR3 length: 15 residues. The trim removed 4 bases at V and 6 bases at J, leaving 8 bases unmatched. Germline lookup yields CDR1 LNHDA and CDR2 SQIVND (reference sequence). The CDR3 coding sequence is TGTGCCAGTAGTAGCGCAGGGGGCAGAGGTCAGCCCCAGCATTTT. This gives the protein CASSSAGGRGQPQHF.

The chain has TRBV27 and TRBJ1-2; TRBD1 aligns across 12 bases. The CDR3 has 16 residues. Trimming at V came to 3 bases and at J to 7 bases, leaving 9 bases not matched to a gene. Germline assignment: CDR1 MNHEY and CDR2 SMNVEV (reference sequence). This CDR3 reads CASSFLRDRGRTGYTF. The CDR3 DNA sequence: TGTGCCAGCAGTTTCCTCCGGGACAGGGGGCGTACTGGCTACACCTTC.

The chain has TRBV10-2 and TRBJ2-7, with 12 bases lining up with TRBD2. V lost 1 base and J lost 5; bases outside the gene matches: 6. The V gene's germline CDR1 is WSHSY and CDR2 SAAADI. This CDR3 is built from 16 residues. CDR3: CASSELRLAGAHEQYF. The CDR3 coding sequence is TGCGCCAGCAGTGAGTTGAGACTAGCGGGAGCCCACGAGCAGTACTTC.

The V call is TRBV7-3, the J call TRBJ2-1, with 7 bases that match TRBD1. The CDR3 consists of 16 residues. The V gene end was trimmed by 4 bases and the J gene end by 0 bases; junction bases not matched to a gene: 6. The germline V gene has CDR1 SGHTA and CDR2 FQGTGA. The CDR3 loop reads CASSSSTGYSYNEQFF. CDR3 DNA sequence: TGTGCCAGCAGCTCTTCGACAGGGTACTCCTACAATGAGCAGTTCTTC.

This chain uses TRBV7-2 with TRBJ1-5; D ambiguous. Trimming took 5 bases from V and 4 from J, leaving 15 bases between them. CDR3 length: 15 amino acids. Germline CDR1 reads SGHTA; CDR2 reads FQGNSA. The CDR3, as DNA: TGTGCCAGCAGCCCTGTCGGTGGGAAGAATCAGCCCCAGCATTTT. This translates into CASSPVGGKNQPQHF.

The chain carries TRBV6-5 and TRBJ1-1; D call uncertain. V lost 6 bases and J 2 bases, leaving 10 bases between the germline ends. Per the germline V gene, CDR1 is MNHEY and CDR2 is SVGAGI. This CDR3 is built from 13 residues. CDR3 in amino acids: CASRTKTNTEAFF. The CDR3 bases are TGTGCCAGCAGGACAAAGACCAACACTGAAGCTTTCTTT.

This chain links TRBV11-2 with TRBJ2-5; D uncertain. V lost 3 bases to trimming and J lost 5 bases, with 10 bases between them. Germline V lookup: CDR1 SGHAT, CDR2 FQNNGV. The CDR3 is 13 residues long. The chain's CDR3 is CASSLDHEETQYF. The DNA for the CDR3 is TGTGCCAGCAGCTTGGACCACGAGGAGACCCAGTACTTC.

The rearrangement uses TRBV28 and TRBJ1-1, with 7 bases fitting TRBD1. Looked up from germline, CDR1 is MDHEN and CDR2 is SYDVKM. CDR3 size: 13 residues. Trimming cost V 5 bases and J 10 bases; bases outside gene matches: 10. The CDR3: CASSLQGILVAFF. In DNA form, the CDR3 reads TGTGCCAGCAGTCTACAGGGGATATTGGTAGCTTTCTTT.

Here the CDR3 DNA reads TGTGCCAGCAGTTACTTCGGGGCCGCTAGCACAGATACGCAGTATTTT. It specifies CASSYFGAASTDTQYF. This chain joins TRBV6-5 and TRBJ2-3, with D tentatively TRBD1 or TRBD2 (5 bases each). From germline, CDR1 is MNHEY and CDR2 SVGAGI. Trimming removed 1 base from V and 0 bases from J, with 11 bases in between. The CDR3 sequence is 16 residues long.

The table lists this clone with a few counts. This specimen includes other DNA sequences encoding the same CDR3. J is TRBJ1-5 and V is TRBV30; D is ambiguous. The CDR3 extends over 13 amino acids. V was cut by 0 bases and J by 4 bases, with 7 bases left in between. In germline, CDR1 is GTSNPN, CDR2 SVGIG (reference sequence). In DNA form, the CDR3 reads TGTGCCTGGAGTGTACAAGGTAATCAGCCCCAGCATTTT. Protein: CAWSVQGNQPQHF.

The V call is TRBV9, the J call TRBJ2-1; tentative D call: TRBD1 (6 bases). The CDR3 runs 14 residues. Trimming removed 0 bases at V and 13 bases at J, with 17 bases between. From germline, CDR1 is SGDLS and CDR2 YYNGEE. CDR3 coding DNA: TGTGCCAGCAGCGTAGAATGGTACAGGGCTTCTCAGTTCTTC. Amino acid sequence: CASSVEWYRASQFF.

The chain has TRBV29-1 and TRBJ1-4, with a possible D match to TRBD1 (5 bases). The CDR3 consists of 13 residues. V was pared by 4 bases and J by 0 bases, with 6 bases between. Germline CDR1 reads SQVTM; CDR2 reads ANQGSEA. The CDR3 spells CSVGQSTNEKLFF. The DNA for the CDR3 is TGCAGCGTTGGACAGTCAACTAATGAAAAACTGTTTTTT.

Here the CDR3 reads CASSLEGARWENTEAFF. In DNA form, the CDR3 reads TGTGCCAGCAGCTTAGAAGGGGCCAGGTGGGAGAACACTGAAGCTTTCTTT. V gene TRBV7-9 combines with J gene TRBJ1-1, with a tentative D call TRBD1 (5 bases). The CDR3 length is 17 residues. Germline CDR1 SEHNR, CDR2 FQNEAQ (reference sequence). Trimming shortened V by 1 base and J by 1 base, and 16 bases separated the two germline ends.

The CDR3 is CASSLWSGGLTDTQYF. CDR3 nucleotides: TGTGCCAGCAGCTTATGGTCCGGGGGGCTCACAGATACGCAGTATTTT. The chain uses TRBV7-9 and TRBJ2-3, with TRBD2 as a possible D gene (7 bases). This CDR3 is built from 16 residues. Trimming stripped 2 bases from V and 2 bases from J, with 14 bases between. CDR1 is SEHNR, CDR2 FQNEAQ, per germline (reference sequence).